This T cell receptor (beta chain) was sequenced during a study of Ad26.COV2.S vaccination and SARS-CoV-2 variants. Sequenced by immunoSEQ multiplex PCR; TCRdb stores in-frame clones only, minus some. The sample yields about 320,000 clones, roughly 80% seen once. Trimming took off 5 bases at V and 10 bases at J, with 21 bases between the two ends. The CDR3 covers 15 residues. Germline lookup yields CDR1 LNHDA and CDR2 SQIVND (reference sequence). Sample treatment: 15 to 20 received Ad26.COV2.S at low or high dose, single or two shots; roughly 5 received placebo; per-sample allocation not given. Samples were taken on day 63 after the first vaccine or placebo injection.

This sample comprised peripheral blood, obtained in a trial of Ad26.COV2.S vaccine versus placebo. The rearrangement links TRBV19 to TRBJ2-1; D is possibly TRBD1 (6 bases). This clonotype originated in a person aged 18 to 65 who received the Ad26.COV2.S COVID-19 vaccine or a placebo. The DNA of the CDR3 is TGTGCCAGTAGTGCCCCTGGACAGAGGATAGGAGAGCAGTTCTTC. This encodes CASSAPGQRIGEQFF.